One sample yielded the 15 T cell receptor beta chains listed below, sequenced in a study of blood T cell repertoires in COVID-19. Repertoires were generated with immunoSEQ multiplex PCR, while TCRdb's copy carries only in-frame clones and drops some. The table has about 270,000 clones, 83% seen once. Sequencing was carried out using peripheral blood. The origin of the receptors is a woman in her forties or fifties who had recovered from COVID-19.

The chain combines TRBV5-1 with TRBJ2-3; possibly TRBD1 for D (5 bases). CDR3 length equals 14 residues. Germline V gene lookup returns CDR1 SGHRS and CDR2 YFSETQ. V was shortened by 4 bases and J by 1 base, with 10 bases between the two germline ends. CDR3 coding DNA: TGCGCCAGCAGCCTGCCGACAGGCACAGATACGCAGTATTTT. Its translation is CASSLPTGTDTQYF.

The V gene is TRBV4-1, the J gene TRBJ2-7; D not certain. Trimming removed 0 bases at V and 6 bases at J, with 12 bases between. The CDR3 runs 14 residues. The germline CDR1 and CDR2 sequences are MGHRA and YSYEKL. CDR3 protein: CASSQDYQSLEQYF. In nucleotides, the CDR3 is TGCGCCAGCAGCCAAGATTACCAGTCTCTCGAGCAGTACTTC.

This chain uses TRBV19 with TRBJ2-7; D possibly corresponds to TRBD1 (6 bases). The germline V gene encodes CDR1 LNHDA and CDR2 SQIVND (reference sequence). With 7 bases removed from V and 5 bases from J, the gap between germline ends came to 15 bases. This CDR3 is built from 13 residues. CDR3 in DNA: TGTGCCAGTACCCCGACAGGAGTCGACGAGCAGTACTTC. It codes for CASTPTGVDEQYF.

This clone was recorded a few times. Written as DNA, the CDR3 is TGTGCCAGCAGCTTGGCCGGAGGCGGGGGACCCTACGAGCAGTACTTC. This gives the protein CASSLAGGGGPYEQYF. J is TRBJ2-7 and V is TRBV5-4, with 7 positions matching TRBD2. The CDR3 extends over 16 amino acids. The germline V gene has CDR1 SGHNT and CDR2 YYREEE (reference sequence). V shed 0 bases and J 2 bases; nucleotides not matched to a gene: 8.

The chain employs TRBV28 and TRBJ2-1; D remains ambiguous. The CDR3 sequence is 11 residues long. Germline loops: CDR1 MDHEN, CDR2 SYDVKM. V was cut by 6 bases and J by 3 bases, with 3 bases left in between. CDR3 loop: CASRSYNEQFF. CDR3 nucleotides: TGTGCCAGCAGGAGCTACAATGAGCAGTTCTTC.

The J gene is TRBJ1-5, the V gene TRBV6-2 or TRBV6-3, with D tentatively TRBD1 (5 bases). V gave up 7 bases and J gave up 2 bases, with 15 bases separating them. This CDR3 comprises 15 residues. Germline assignment: CDR1 MNHEY and CDR2 SVGEGT. CDR3 residues: CASTPGPGGNQPQHF. For the CDR3, the DNA is TGTGCCAGCACCCCAGGACCGGGGGGCAATCAGCCCCAGCATTTT.

The chain recombines TRBV5-4 with TRBJ2-1, with TRBD2 matching over 11 bases. V lost 1 base and J lost 2; bases outside the gene matches: 8. The CDR3 is made up of 18 amino acids. Germline loops: CDR1 SGHNT, CDR2 YYREEE (reference sequence). The DNA of the CDR3 is TGTGCCAGCAGCTTGTTTAGCGGGGGGGCCAGGGCCTACAATGAGCAGTTCTTC. Amino acid sequence: CASSLFSGGARAYNEQFF.

The chain employs TRBV10-3 and TRBJ1-2; 8 positions agree with TRBD1. This CDR3 is built from 16 residues. V trimming: 4 bases; J trimming: 6 bases; junction bases outside the gene matches: 13. The germline CDR1 and CDR2 sequences are ENHRY and SYGVKD. The chain's CDR3 is CAISGNRDRRVDGYTF. CDR3 in DNA: TGTGCCATCAGTGGCAACCGGGACAGGAGGGTGGATGGCTACACCTTC.

The gene calls are TRBV6-5 and TRBJ1-3; D is perhaps TRBD1 (6 bases). The CDR3 consists of 14 residues. The germline V gene has CDR1 MNHEY and CDR2 SVGAGI. Trimming shortened V by 5 bases and J by 0 bases, and 8 bases separated the two germline ends. The CDR3 nucleotides read TGTGCCAGCAGTAGGGACAACTCTGGAAACACCATATATTTT. Amino acids: CASSRDNSGNTIYF.

The rearrangement uses TRBV5-5 and TRBJ1-2, with D perhaps TRBD1 (6 bases). The CDR3 contains 13 residues. Germline values: CDR1 SGHKS, CDR2 YYEKEE (reference sequence). Trimming shortened V by 0 bases and J by 7 bases, and 10 bases separated the two germline ends. CDR3 residues: CASSLAGGGGYTF. The DNA of the CDR3 is TGTGCCAGCAGCTTGGCGGGGGGCGGTGGCTACACCTTC.

This clone was seen once. The V call is TRBV2, the J call TRBJ2-7, with TRBD1 identical over 7 bases. With V trimmed by 4 bases and J by 3 bases, 0 bases remained unmatched. Germline values: CDR1 SNHLY, CDR2 FYNNEI. CDR3 length equals 12 residues. CDR3 amino acids: CASSGQGYEQYF. In DNA, the CDR3 is TGTGCCAGCAGTGGACAGGGCTACGAGCAGTACTTC.

The gene calls are TRBV30 and TRBJ2-3, with 8 bases aligning to TRBD2. This CDR3 has 16 residues. The junction had 8 bases not matched to a gene; V was cut back by 2 bases and J by 1 base. CDR1 is GTSNPN and CDR2 is SVGIG in the germline V gene (reference sequence). The CDR3 region is CAWSILSGTRTDTQYF. Written as DNA, the CDR3 is TGTGCCTGGAGTATCCTTAGCGGGACGCGCACAGATACGCAGTATTTT.

The chain is built from TRBV7-2 and TRBJ2-7; D unresolved. CDR3 size: 12 residues. Trimming cost V 5 bases and J 5 bases, with 10 bases left between them. Germline CDR1 is SGHTA and CDR2 is FQGNSA. The CDR3 sequence: CASSPAVDEQYF. For the CDR3, the DNA is TGTGCCAGCAGCCCCGCGGTCGACGAGCAGTACTTC.

With regard to this clone: Possible read error: a much larger clone is one base away. The chain couples TRBV5-6 to TRBJ1-2; weak D call: TRBD1 (5 bases). Germline V CDR1 and CDR2: SGHDT, YYEEEE. The CDR3 runs 13 residues. V was shortened by 2 bases and J by 1 base, with 6 bases between the two germline ends. The CDR3 DNA is TGTGCCAGCAGCTTTCAGGGTAACTATGGCTACACCTTC. It encodes CASSFQGNYGYTF.

The chain is built from TRBV9 and TRBJ2-7, with 9 nucleotides matching TRBD1. This CDR3 is built from 15 residues. Germline V gives CDR1 SGDLS, CDR2 YYNGEE. After removal of 4 bases from V and 0 bases from J, the junction contained 5 bases not matched to a gene. The CDR3 nucleotides are TGTGCCAGCAGCATGGGGACAGGGTTCTCCTACGAGCAGTACTTC. This encodes CASSMGTGFSYEQYF.